This note documents a single TCR beta chain sequence. This receptor's antigen is unknown. No base quality information exists; no much larger clone differs at one position. This record belongs to a study of vaccination and CD4 T cells after COVID-19 (dated 2022 in TCRdb). Study-level background: SARS-CoV-2 positivity had been established in the convalescent patients by nasal swab PCR, and mild disease was recorded in several of these patients and severe disease in one. In the convalescent cohort there were six males and four females, among whom were two Hispanic individuals, seven Caucasians, two Asians and one multiracial person. Participants received two doses of either the Pfizer-BioNTech BNT162b2 vaccine (n=8) or the Moderna mRNA-1273 vaccine (n=2). Post-COVID blood samples were collected from convalescent patients a median of around 100 days after diagnosis, with a range of roughly 30 to 170 days. The time from the second vaccine dose to post-vaccine blood sampling had a median of around 72 days and ranged from about 14 to 250 days. Overlapping spike peptide pools from SARS-CoV-2 and from the common cold coronaviruses HCoV-NL63, HCoV-OC43 and HCoV-229E were used as culture stimuli. Control cultures received a CEFX viral epitope pool as the positive control, an HIV-1 Nef peptide pool as the negative control, or no peptide. The spike-specific CD4+ TCR repertoire was compared before and after mRNA vaccination in fewer than eleven COVID-19 convalescent patients and a handful of infection-naive healthy vaccine recipients. Overall results and qualifications from the work: Of the vaccine-specific clones in convalescent patients, 304 of 307, or nearly all, reacted only to SARS-CoV-2 spike and did not cross-react with common cold coronaviruses. In convalescent patients, a median around 90% of post-vaccine SARS-CoV-2-reactive clones were detected only after vaccination, suggesting vaccine-specific priming. Only a relatively small number of convalescent patients were included in the study, and early timepoints following natural infection were not analyzed. The median number of SARS-CoV-2-reactive clonotypes rose from around 22 after infection to roughly 40 after vaccination, but the change was not significant.

Interpreted using the paper, the treatment or condition label stands for: 10-day PBMC culture with coronavirus spike peptide pools or control peptides (ViraFEST assay). To expand antigen-specific T cells with peptide pools and then pick out the expanded clonotypes through TCR sequencing, the study relied on the ViraFEST assay. The positive SARS-CoV-2 PCR tests of the convalescent patients were dated from March to December 2020, before the Alpha, Beta and Delta variants emerged in the United States. Each well held about 2.2 million PBMCs cultured in IMDM containing roughly 5.4% human AB serum and 10 IU/ml IL-2, with about 9.1 ug/ml peptide pools added. On days 3 and 7, half of the culture medium was replaced with fresh IL-2-containing medium. After 10 days of culture, CD4+ T cells were isolated by negative selection using the EasySep CD4+ T cell isolation kit. Ficoll-Paque Plus gradient centrifugation was used to isolate PBMCs from whole blood, and the isolated PBMCs were then either used fresh or cryopreserved at -140C. Each culture condition was generally run in triplicate wells.

Its CDR3 holds 18 amino acids, cysteine through phenylalanine. The DNA shown is the 54-base CDR3, in frame from base 1. Sequences SEHNR (CDR1) and FQNEAQ (CDR2) are obtained from the germline V gene (reference sequence). The germline V end is reduced by 1 base and the J end by 7 bases; junction bases left unmatched: 7. The library was built by means of PCR. At the Johns Hopkins FTIC core, DNA from the cultured CD4+ T cells underwent TCR sequencing with the Oncomine TCR Beta short-read assay. The QIAamp micro DNA kit was used to extract genomic DNA from the cultured CD4+ T cells. The Oncomine TCR Beta libraries from cultured CD4+ T cells were pooled using unique dual indexes and then sequenced on an Illumina iSeq 100. As for the authors' bioinformatics: Non-productive sequences were removed, and CDR3s not starting with C, not ending with F or W, or shorter than 7 amino acids were discarded. Antigen-specific clonotypes were identified with the MANAFEST web application by comparing peptide-stimulated wells with reference and other culture wells. For a clone to be called positive, the clone needed an FDR below 0.05, an odds ratio above 5, and a productive frequency above 0.1% in at least two of three replicate wells. Clonotypes that were significantly expanded in both SARS-CoV-2 spike wells and at least one common cold coronavirus spike condition were defined as cross-reactive. CDR3 homology was assessed with Levenshtein distances (stringdist) and unrooted phylogenetic trees (ape) in R version 3.6.1. TCRdb reprocessed the public reads (quality trimming at Q25 with fastp, clone calling with MiXCR) and kept in-frame beta chains. Duplicate CDR3 protein sequences are folded into a single record with the most common DNA and genes. TCRdb assigned the V and J calls; the authors' analysis was not used. The sample yields 20,000 to 25,000 distinct CDR3 sequences; about 52% were counted once. The ten largest clones add up to over 3.5% of the sample.

Recombination linked TRBV7-9 to TRBJ2-1; 16 junctional bases match TRBD2. Sequencing input: CD4+ T cells from blood, cultured in vitro. The clonotype was recovered from a human donor who had recovered from COVID-19. This receptor carries the CDR3 CASSLVGTSGRARNEQFF. The DNA reads as follows: TGTGCCAGCAGCTTAGTCGGGACTAGCGGGAGGGCGAGGAATGAGCAGTTCTTC. Beyond the CDR3, the reference TRBV7-9 and TRBJ2-1 genes provide the residues; the full variable domain reads: DTGVSQNPRHKITKRGQNVTFRCDPISEHNRLYWYRQTLGQGPEFLTYFQNEAQLEKSRLLSDRFSAERPKGSFSTLEIQRTEQGDSAMYLCASSLVGTSGRARNEQFFGPGTRLTVL.